These 2 T cell receptor beta chains were sequenced from one sample in a study of cytomegalovirus exposure and HLA in healthy donors. A multiplex PCR was run with 60 Vbeta primers and 13 Jbeta primers. Sequencing was performed with immunoSEQ multiplex PCR; in TCRdb, only in-frame clones are kept and a portion is missing. Among some 200,000 clones listed, roughly 80% were seen once. Input material: PBMCs. The source is a boy aged 5-17 years in good health and CMV-seronegative.

This clone was seen more than once but under ten times. J is TRBJ1-2 and V is TRBV10-2, with TRBD1 identical over 9 bases. CDR1 WSHSY and CDR2 SAAADI come from the germline V gene. After removal of 9 bases from V and 7 bases from J, the junction contained 12 bases not matched to a gene. The CDR3 totals 14 residues. The CDR3 is CASHQSGTGFGYTF. CDR3 coding DNA: TGCGCCAGTCACCAATCCGGGACAGGGTTTGGCTACACCTTC.

The chain couples TRBV5-1 to TRBJ2-7; the D gene is possibly TRBD1 (5 bases). This CDR3 is 15 amino acids long. V was clipped by 0 bases and J by 3 bases, with 13 bases between them. Germline V gene sequence: CDR1 SGHRS, CDR2 YFSETQ. CDR3 sequence reads: CASSLAAGSHYEQYF. In DNA, the CDR3 is TGCGCCAGCAGCTTGGCCGCAGGGTCCCACTACGAGCAGTACTTC.